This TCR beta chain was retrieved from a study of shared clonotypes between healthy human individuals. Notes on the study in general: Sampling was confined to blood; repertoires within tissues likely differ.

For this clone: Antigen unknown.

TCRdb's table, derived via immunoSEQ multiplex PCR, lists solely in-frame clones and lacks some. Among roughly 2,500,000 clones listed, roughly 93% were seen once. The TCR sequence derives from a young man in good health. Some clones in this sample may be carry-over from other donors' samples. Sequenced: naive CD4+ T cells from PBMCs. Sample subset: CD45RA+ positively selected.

The CDR3 loop is CASSPGRSEQFF. As DNA, the CDR3 is TGTGCCAGCAGCCCAGGGCGGAGTGAGCAGTTCTTC. The chain couples TRBV7-3 to TRBJ2-1; D may be TRBD1 (5 bases). V dropped 5 bases and J dropped 9 bases, with 11 bases sitting between them. This CDR3 is built from 12 residues. Germline lookup yields CDR1 SGHTA and CDR2 FQGTGA.